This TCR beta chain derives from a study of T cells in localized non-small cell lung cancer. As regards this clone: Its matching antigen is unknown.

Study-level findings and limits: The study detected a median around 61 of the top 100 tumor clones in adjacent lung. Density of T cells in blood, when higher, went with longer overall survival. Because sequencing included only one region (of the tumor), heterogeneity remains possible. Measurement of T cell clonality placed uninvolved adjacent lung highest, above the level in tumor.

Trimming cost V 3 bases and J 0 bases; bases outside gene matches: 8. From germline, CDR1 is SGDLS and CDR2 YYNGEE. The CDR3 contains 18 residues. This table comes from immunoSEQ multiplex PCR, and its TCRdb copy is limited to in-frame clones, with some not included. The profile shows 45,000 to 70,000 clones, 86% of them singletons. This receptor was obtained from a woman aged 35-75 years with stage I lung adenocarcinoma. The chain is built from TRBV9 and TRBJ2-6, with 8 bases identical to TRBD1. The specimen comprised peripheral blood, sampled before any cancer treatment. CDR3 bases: TGTGCCAGCAGCGAAGGGGGGACAGGAGACTCTGGGGCCAACGTCCTGACTTTC. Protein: CASSEGGTGDSGANVLTF.